One and the same sample provided the 20 T cell receptor beta chains below, sequenced in a study of OX40 agonist ivuxolimab in advanced cancers. Sequencing was performed with immunoSEQ multiplex PCR; in TCRdb, only in-frame clones are kept and a portion is missing. This table holds about 74,000 clones, roughly 83% found once. The material was CD4+ or CD8+ T cells sorted from blood, obtained in a trial of the OX40 agonist ivuxolimab. The receptors originated from an adult with an advanced solid tumor such as melanoma, head and neck, liver or kidney cancer.

The J gene is TRBJ1-1, the V gene TRBV7-2; D gene ambiguous. There are 11 residues in the CDR3. With 1 base removed from V and 6 bases from J, the gap between germline ends came to 3 bases. Germline V gene lookup returns CDR1 SGHTA and CDR2 FQGNSA. The chain's CDR3 is CASSLVSEAFF. CDR3 sequence (DNA): TGTGCCAGCAGCTTAGTTTCTGAAGCTTTCTTT. Full variable domain (missing parts from reference TRBV7-2 and TRBJ1-1): GAGVSQSPSNKVTEKGKDVELRCDPISGHTALYWYRQSLGQGLEFLIYFQGNSAPDKSGLPSDRFSAERTGGSVSTLTIQRTQQEDSAVYLCASSLVSEAFFGQGTRLTVV.

The rearrangement uses TRBV4-1 and TRBJ1-5, with no clear D. The germline V and J ends were trimmed by 5 bases and 5 bases, with 10 bases remaining between them. Germline V gene lookup returns CDR1 MGHRA and CDR2 YSYEKL. This CDR3 spans 13 amino acids. The CDR3 coding sequence is TGCGCCAGCAGCAAGAGGGAGGATCAGCCCCAGCATTTT. Amino acid sequence: CASSKREDQPQHF.

The rearrangement uses TRBV28 and TRBJ2-7; 8 nucleotides line up with TRBD1. After removal of 5 bases from V and 7 bases from J, the junction contained 7 bases not matched to a gene. The CDR3 extends over 13 amino acids. CDR1 MDHEN and CDR2 SYDVKM come from the germline V gene. The CDR3 DNA is TGTGCCAGCAGTGCGGACAGGGTGAGAGAGCAGTACTTC. This codes for CASSADRVREQYF.

This clone was counted only a few times. The chain recombines TRBV27 with TRBJ2-7, with 7 positions matching TRBD1. Germline CDR1 MNHEY, CDR2 SMNVEV (reference sequence). This CDR3 spans 17 amino acids. V lost 2 bases to trimming and J lost 2 bases; unmatched junction nucleotides: 12. CDR3 DNA: TGTGCCAGCAGTTTAAAATCTGGTAGTGGACAGGCCTACGAGCAGTACTTC. Its translation: CASSLKSGSGQAYEQYF.

The chain joins TRBV21-1 to TRBJ1-1. TRBV21-1 is an annotated pseudogene. This CDR3 has 13 amino acids. CDR3 sequence: CASSKPLGTEAFF. The CDR3 DNA is TGTGCCAGCAGCAAACCCCTGGGGACTGAAGCTTTCTTT.

This clone has just a few counts. The CDR3 loop reads CAWSFTRAYGYTF. DNA of the CDR3: TGTGCCTGGAGTTTTACAAGGGCCTATGGCTACACCTTC. The chain employs TRBV30 and TRBJ1-2; D gene unclear. Germline CDR1 GTSNPN, CDR2 SVGIG (reference sequence). The CDR3 consists of 13 residues. Trimming shortened V by 2 bases and J by 4 bases, and 11 bases separated the two germline ends.

This chain links TRBV14 with TRBJ2-1; D gene ambiguous. Trimming shortened V by 10 bases and J by 8 bases, and 24 bases separated the two germline ends. Germline V gene lookup returns CDR1 SGHDN and CDR2 FVKESK. The CDR3 runs 15 residues. The CDR3 protein is CATSNTPGIIYEQFF. The CDR3 DNA follows: TGTGCCACCTCCAATACGCCGGGTATCATCTATGAGCAGTTCTTC.

This sequence joins TRBV4-2 and TRBJ2-3, with a tentative D call TRBD1 (8 bases). The germline V and J ends were trimmed by 1 base and 3 bases, with 14 bases remaining between them. There are 16 residues in the CDR3. Germline lookup yields CDR1 LGHNA and CDR2 YNFKEQ. The CDR3 protein is CASSQVAQGGTDTQYF. The CDR3 DNA follows: TGTGCCAGCAGCCAAGTGGCACAGGGGGGGACAGATACGCAGTATTTT.

V usage is TRBV2 and J usage is TRBJ2-5; D might be TRBD2 (6 bases). V dropped 4 bases and J dropped 7 bases, with 13 bases sitting between them. The CDR3 has 13 residues. Germline-derived CDR1 and CDR2 are SNHLY and FYNNEI. DNA of the CDR3: TGTGCCAGCAGTGGTACGGGGGTGGGGACCCAGTACTTC. Its protein is CASSGTGVGTQYF.

This clone was counted only a few times. The chain employs TRBV11-1 and TRBJ2-1; D may be TRBD1 (6 bases). Trimming cost V 3 bases and J 3 bases, with 12 bases left between them. The CDR3 is 15 residues long. Per germline, CDR1 SGHAT and CDR2 FQDESV (reference sequence). DNA for the CDR3: TGTGCCAGCAGCTTCCATCAGGGGCACTACAATGAGCAGTTCTTC. Protein sequence: CASSFHQGHYNEQFF.

The chain has TRBV30 and TRBJ2-7; TRBD1 aligns across 8 bases. The germline gives CDR1 GTSNPN, CDR2 SVGIG (reference sequence). This CDR3 contains 14 residues. V was pared by 2 bases and J by 9 bases, with 12 bases of the junction left unmatched. The CDR3 DNA sequence: TGTGCCTGGAGTAGGGAACCAGGGGGCCTTTCGCAGTACTTC. Translating it yields CAWSREPGGLSQYF.

The chain carries TRBV6-7 and TRBJ1-1; possible D gene TRBD1, 6 bases. TRBV6-7 is identified as an open reading frame with a role that is uncertain. The CDR3 has 18 amino acids. V lost 2 bases to trimming and J lost 4 bases, with 23 bases between them. The CDR3 DNA reads TGTGCCAGCAGTTACCCCCTGGGTAGGTCAGGGGAGGCCACTGAAGCTTTCTTT. Translation: CASSYPLGRSGEATEAFF.

The genes are TRBV7-2 and TRBJ2-7; possible D gene TRBD1, 5 bases. The CDR3 is made up of 16 amino acids. The germline V and J ends were trimmed by 0 bases and 0 bases, with 12 bases remaining between them. The germline V gene encodes CDR1 SGHTA and CDR2 FQGNSA. The CDR3 DNA follows: TGTGCCAGCAGCTTAGCTGTATTCAGGGACTCCTACGAGCAGTACTTC. This gives the protein CASSLAVFRDSYEQYF. The variable domain in full, with the rest retrieved from reference TRBV7-2 and TRBJ2-7, is GAGVSQSPSNKVTEKGKDVELRCDPISGHTALYWYRQSLGQGLEFLIYFQGNSAPDKSGLPSDRFSAERTGGSVSTLTIQRTQQEDSAVYLCASSLAVFRDSYEQYFGPGTRLTVT.

This clone was detected only a few times. The chain couples TRBV7-8 to TRBJ1-1; 8 bases align to TRBD1. The CDR3 sequence is 13 residues long. Germline V gene data show CDR1 as SGHVS and CDR2 as FQNEAQ. J was trimmed by 1 base and V by 6 bases; bases with no gene match: 1. The CDR3 region is CASRGQGNTEAFF. CDR3 DNA sequence: TGTGCCAGCAGAGGACAGGGGAACACTGAAGCTTTCTTT.

The chain couples TRBV28 to TRBJ1-1; D not certain. Per the germline V gene, CDR1 is MDHEN and CDR2 is SYDVKM. Trimming pared 4 bases from V and 1 base from J, leaving 4 bases between. The CDR3 totals 12 residues. The CDR3 sequence is CASSSQNTEAFF. The CDR3, as DNA: TGTGCCAGCAGTTCACAGAACACTGAAGCTTTCTTT. Together with reference TRBV28 and TRBJ1-1, the CDR3 gives the full variable domain: DVKVTQSSRYLVKRTGEKVFLECVQDMDHENMFWYRQDPGLGLRLIYFSYDVKMKEKGDIPEGYSVSREKKERFSLILESASTNQTSMYLCASSSQNTEAFFGQGTRLTVV.

The rearrangement joins TRBV2 to TRBJ2-3; 10 nucleotides agree with TRBD2. Trimming took 0 bases from V and 4 from J; bases not matched to a gene: 4. The germline gives CDR1 SNHLY, CDR2 FYNNEI. The CDR3 covers 16 residues. The CDR3 nucleotides read TGTGCCAGCAGTGAAGCGGCTAGCGGGGGTTCAGATACGCAGTATTTT. Translated: CASSEAASGGSDTQYF.

This chain joins TRBV15 and TRBJ1-1; D not resolved. Trimming left V 2 bases short and J 4 bases short, with 11 bases between. The CDR3 has 14 amino acids. Germline CDR1 is LNHNV and CDR2 is YYDKDF (reference sequence). CDR3 sequence (DNA): TGTGCCACCAGCAGAAGGGCGCAGTCCACTGAAGCTTTCTTT. Translation gives CATSRRAQSTEAFF.

V usage is TRBV5-1 and J usage is TRBJ2-7; TRBD2 aligns across 8 bases. Per the germline V gene, CDR1 is SGHRS and CDR2 is YFSETQ. This CDR3 contains 18 residues. With 4 bases clipped from V and 5 bases from J, the junction kept 20 bases outside the gene matches. The CDR3 loop is CASSQTIARIAGRDEQYF. The CDR3 DNA reads as TGCGCCAGCAGCCAGACAATCGCTCGGATAGCGGGAAGGGACGAGCAGTACTTC.

The rearrangement links TRBV7-2 to TRBJ2-7; TRBD1 matches 7 bases. Germline assignment: CDR1 SGHTA and CDR2 FQGNSA. With 1 base clipped from V and 3 bases from J, the junction kept 6 bases outside the gene matches. CDR3 length equals 15 residues. As DNA, the CDR3 is TGTGCCAGCAGCTTAGTACAGGGGTCTAACTACGAGCAGTACTTC. Protein: CASSLVQGSNYEQYF.

Here the CDR3 DNA reads TGTGCCAGCAGATCTACAGGGGGTATGGATACGCAGTATTTT. This codes for CASRSTGGMDTQYF. J is TRBJ2-3 and V is TRBV6-5; 8 positions agree with TRBD1. The J segment lost 6 bases and the V segment lost 6 bases, leaving 8 bases of the junction unmatched. The CDR3 is made up of 14 amino acids. Germline V gene data show CDR1 as MNHEY and CDR2 as SVGAGI.